This TCR beta chain is from a study of cytomegalovirus exposure and HLA in healthy donors. Notes on the study in general: The authors considered a cluster of highly shared sequence variants likely to be a sequencing artifact. Cytomegalovirus-associated status was assigned to about 180 TCR beta chains.

Of note for this clone: Its antigen is still unknown.

The PCR used 60 Vbeta and 13 Jbeta primers. Assay used: immunoSEQ multiplex PCR; TCRdb lists only in-frame clones, some missing. The ten most abundant clones cover approximately 3.9% of a sample with fewer than 150,000 clones. The CDR3 is 14 residues long. Trimming cost V 4 bases and J 1 base; bases outside gene matches: 4. In germline, CDR1 is SGHRS, CDR2 YFSETQ. The chain couples TRBV5-1 to TRBJ2-5; TRBD1 matches at 7 bases. This TCR came from a young man in good health and CMV-seronegative. Sequenced sample: PBMCs. The DNA of the CDR3 is TGCGCCAGCAGCGTGGGACAGCCCCAAGAGACCCAGTACTTC. It encodes CASSVGQPQETQYF.